These 16 T cell receptor beta chains were sequenced from one sample in a study of T cell responses to AZD1222 COVID-19 vaccine. Sequencing was performed with immunoSEQ multiplex PCR; in TCRdb, only in-frame clones are kept and a portion is missing. Of 130,000 to 150,000 clones in the sample, around 92% were seen once. This specimen consisted of peripheral blood, obtained after recovery from COVID-19. Receptors were obtained from an adult who had recovered from COVID-19.

The rearrangement joins TRBV10-3 to TRBJ1-6; unclear D gene. V gave up 6 bases and J gave up 5 bases, with 11 bases separating them. CDR3 length equals 14 residues. CDR1 is ENHRY and CDR2 is SYGVKD in the germline V gene. In DNA form, the CDR3 reads TGTGCCATCAGGGAGACGAGAGATAATTCACCCCTCCACTTT. Its protein product is CAIRETRDNSPLHF.

CDR3 amino acids: CASSLRDGQPQHF. The CDR3 bases are TGTGCCAGCAGCTTAAGAGATGGTCAGCCCCAGCATTTT. The rearrangement uses TRBV7-6 and TRBJ1-5; D is uncertain. The V and J ends lost 2 bases and 6 bases respectively, with 8 bases between them. The CDR3 contains 13 residues. The germline CDR1 and CDR2 sequences are SGHVS and FNYEAQ.

This clone occurred once. The chain joins TRBV6-1 to TRBJ1-6, with D possibly matching TRBD1 (5 bases). The CDR3 is 15 amino acids. Germline V gene sequence: CDR1 MNHNS, CDR2 SASEGT. V shed 0 bases and J shed 7 bases, with 10 bases lying between them. In DNA, the CDR3 is TGTGCCAGCAGTGAAGCGAGGGGACTCAATTCACCCCTCCACTTT. Protein product: CASSEARGLNSPLHF.

This clone is a singleton in its sample. The CDR3 here is CASSVSGLAADTQYF. CDR3 sequence (DNA): TGTGCCAGCAGCGTTAGCGGGTTGGCGGCAGATACGCAGTATTTT. This rearrangement joins TRBV2 to TRBJ2-3, with 7 bases aligning to TRBD2. The CDR3 covers 15 residues. Trimming cost V 6 bases and J 4 bases; bases outside gene matches: 10. Germline CDR1 and CDR2: SNHLY and FYNNEI.

This clone was picked up one time. The chain carries TRBV6-5 and TRBJ1-1, with D perhaps TRBD1 (5 bases). Germline V gives CDR1 MNHEY, CDR2 SVGAGI. This CDR3 region has 14 residues. The V gene lost 5 bases and the J gene lost 1 base, with 11 bases spanning the gap. The CDR3: CASSRGGGNTEAFF. CDR3 nucleotide sequence: TGTGCCAGCAGTAGAGGCGGGGGGAACACTGAAGCTTTCTTT.

The count of this clone is one. The rearrangement links TRBV13 to TRBJ1-5; 7 positions agree with TRBD1. The CDR3 spans 15 residues. The V gene's germline CDR1 is PRHDT and CDR2 FYEKMQ (reference sequence). The ends lost 0 bases at V and 2 bases at J; junction bases unmatched: 1. CDR3 protein: CASSLGGQRNQPQHF. The CDR3 nucleotides read TGTGCCAGCAGCTTAGGGGGACAGCGCAATCAGCCCCAGCATTTT.

The chain has TRBV7-6 and TRBJ2-7, with D perhaps matching TRBD1 (7 bases). Germline-derived CDR1 and CDR2 are SGHVS and FNYEAQ. CDR3 length: 20 amino acids. V was cut by 6 bases and J by 0 bases, with 30 bases left in between. The CDR3 region has the DNA TGTGCCAGCAGTTTTGGCCCGGGGACAGTGGGACTGGGACCCTCCTACGAGCAGTACTTC. Encoded protein: CASSFGPGTVGLGPSYEQYF.

The CDR3 protein is CATKGGLGIYEQYF. The CDR3 region has the DNA TGTGCCACTAAGGGAGGGCTCGGGATCTACGAGCAGTACTTC. The V gene is TRBV28, the J gene TRBJ2-7; 7 nucleotides agree with TRBD2. The germline V gene has CDR1 MDHEN and CDR2 SYDVKM. Losses at the gene ends were 10 bases for V and 3 bases for J; bases not matched to a gene: 12. The CDR3 sequence is 14 residues long. Using reference TRBV28 and TRBJ2-7 for the parts outside the CDR3, the full variable domain is DVKVTQSSRYLVKRTGEKVFLECVQDMDHENMFWYRQDPGLGLRLIYFSYDVKMKEKGDIPEGYSVSREKKERFSLILESASTNQTSMYLCATKGGLGIYEQYFGPGTRLTVT.

The chain joins TRBV11-3 to TRBJ2-5; D remains unclear. This CDR3 contains 13 residues. V lost 2 bases and J 2 bases, leaving 6 bases between the germline ends. CDR1 SGHNT and CDR2 YENEEA come from the germline V gene. The CDR3 DNA is TGTGCCAGCAGCTTAAGGGCACAAGAGACCCAGTACTTC. Encoded protein: CASSLRAQETQYF.

This chain connects TRBV6-5 to TRBJ2-1; D unresolved. The CDR3 extends over 13 amino acids. CDR1 is MNHEY, CDR2 SVGAGI, per germline. V gave up 10 bases and J gave up 8 bases, with 18 bases separating them. In nucleotides, the CDR3 is TGTGCCAACCGGGCCCCCCTAGTAGATGAGCAGTTCTTC. Protein sequence: CANRAPLVDEQFF.

The chain combines TRBV5-1 with TRBJ2-7; D is possibly TRBD2 (6 bases). The CDR3 covers 13 residues. The germline V gene encodes CDR1 SGHRS and CDR2 YFSETQ. V was shortened by 4 bases and J by 6 bases, with 14 bases between the two germline ends. CDR3 region: CASSRDGGGEQYF. CDR3 bases: TGCGCCAGCAGCAGAGACGGGGGAGGCGAGCAGTACTTC. Full variable domain (missing parts from reference TRBV5-1 and TRBJ2-7): KAGVTQTPRYLIKTRGQQVTLSCSPISGHRSVSWYQQTPGQGLQFLFEYFSETQRNKGNFPGRFSGRQFSNSRSEMNVSTLELGDSALYLCASSRDGGGEQYFGPGTRLTVT.

J is TRBJ2-5 and V is TRBV24-1; unclear D gene. CDR3 length: 13 residues. CDR1 and CDR2 from the germline V gene are KGHDR and SFDVKD. Trimming stripped 1 base from V and 4 bases from J, with 6 bases between. CDR3 nucleotide sequence: TGTGCCACCAGTGATTTTGGTCGAGAGACCCAGTACTTC. Translation gives CATSDFGRETQYF.

The J gene is TRBJ2-3, the V gene TRBV27; 7 nucleotides align to TRBD2. Germline V gives CDR1 MNHEY, CDR2 SMNVEV (reference sequence). The CDR3 length is 15 residues. Trimming cost V 0 bases and J 6 bases; bases outside gene matches: 6. The CDR3 nucleotides read TGTGCCAGCAGTTTATCGGCGGGAGTGAAGGATACGCAGTATTTT. It translates to CASSLSAGVKDTQYF.

The V call is TRBV27, the J call TRBJ2-6; D assignment may be TRBD1 or TRBD2 (5 bases each). From germline, CDR1 is MNHEY and CDR2 SMNVEV (reference sequence). The germline V and J ends were trimmed by 2 bases and 3 bases, with 11 bases remaining between them. There are 16 residues in the CDR3. CDR3 DNA sequence: TGTGCCAGCAGTTTACGGTGGGGGTATGGGGCCAACGTCCTGACTTTC. This sequence encodes CASSLRWGYGANVLTF.

CDR3 in DNA: TGTGCCAGCAGTTTTGTGGGGATCGCACCACGCTATGGCTACACCTTC. It specifies CASSFVGIAPRYGYTF. The rearrangement links TRBV28 to TRBJ1-2, with D unresolved. The CDR3 runs to 16 residues. Trimming shortened V by 3 bases and J by 4 bases, and 18 bases separated the two germline ends. Germline V gene data show CDR1 as MDHEN and CDR2 as SYDVKM.

V gene TRBV7-2 combines with J gene TRBJ2-7; tentatively, D is TRBD1 (6 bases). CDR1 and CDR2 (germline): SGHTA, FQGNSA. The CDR3 runs 13 residues. Trimming took 9 bases from V and 2 from J, leaving 14 bases between them. The CDR3: CASTLQGTYEQYF. DNA for the CDR3: TGTGCCAGTACACTTCAGGGGACCTACGAGCAGTACTTC.